Listed here is a single T cell receptor (beta chain). Antigen: not known. The sample is drawn from a study of blood T cells in healthy people across ages. Study findings and constraints: More naive CD4+ cells and higher diversity marked long-lived donors relative to aged donors.

Each donor gave 9.5 to 10 milliliters of peripheral blood. Each sample used at least 6 million PBMCs. A sample-barcoded 5' primer and a J-beta primer mix were used in a second PCR of about 7 to 11 cycles. A template-switch adaptor that had 12 random nucleotides put a tag on each cDNA molecule. TCRdb used MiXCR to reprocess the 5' RACE reads, holding one entry per CDR3 protein. This sample has 1.5 million or so distinct CDR3 sequences, with around 39% found just once. The sequence was collected from a woman aged 18-29 years in good health. The sequencing input was blood.

This chain's CDR3 is CASSTPRDGLQDYEQYF. CDR3 in DNA: TGTGCCAGCAGTACCCCTAGGGACGGACTACAGGACTACGAGCAGTACTTC. J is TRBJ2-7 and V is TRBV12-3 or TRBV12-4; maybe TRBD2 (6 bases). The CDR3 is 17 amino acids. With 5 bases removed from V and 3 bases from J, the gap between germline ends came to 23 bases.